This T cell receptor (beta chain) was captured by sequencing in a study of blood T cells in healthy people across ages (dated by TCRdb to between 2014 and 2017). About the study as a whole: In model experiments, template switching captured roughly one uniquely barcoded TCR beta cDNA molecule for every two T cells. Age-related changes in TCR beta repertoire diversity were measured in the study by deep sequencing normalized with unique cDNA molecular identifiers. The donors were divided into four age groups: young (average around 15 years), middle-aged (about 39), aged (roughly 66) and long-lived (around 87). To avoid experimental bias, donors of different ages were randomly spread across the sequencing lanes. The study analyzed two additional independent replicas of 1 million unique cDNA reads from the same blood draw for two donors, one aged 18 to 30 and one aged 80 or older. What the authors observed across the whole study: Because the CMV infection status of the donors was unknown, age-related changes in expanded clonotypes may potentially have been confounded. Compared with the aged group, more naive CD4+ T cells, fewer expanded clones and increased TCR diversity were shown by the long-lived group, suggesting age selection. Total diversity estimates from one million sequenced T cells were considered lower bounds and underestimates. A strong correlation was found between observed TCR beta diversity and the percentage of naive T cells measured by flow cytometry. Conclusive comparison of naive and antigen-experienced compartments was prevented by the profiling of bulk unsorted PBMCs. Observed TCR beta diversity per million T cells fell roughly linearly with age, and a significant reduction was already apparent by age roughly 41.

The method was 5' RACE. Sequencing was carried out with an Illumina HiSeq 2500. A second PCR of roughly 7 to 11 cycles was run with a J-beta primer mix and a sample-barcoded 5' primer. A unique molecular identifier was introduced onto each TCR beta cDNA molecule by a template-switch 5' adaptor carrying 12 random nucleotides. Each sample yielded at least 3 million CDR3-containing paired-end reads. First-strand cDNA synthesis was performed from all RNA using the Mint cDNA synthesis kit, with priming by a TRBC-specific oligonucleotide. After uracil-DNA glycosylase treatment, a first 18-cycle PCR used universal primers M1SS and BC2_uni_R on all cDNA. As for the authors' bioinformatics: Normalization of each sample was performed by random selection of 1 million high-quality reads, each carrying a distinct molecular identifier. Instead of being binned into consensus sequences, reads that shared molecular identifiers were thrown out. CDR3 identification, clonotype clustering and error correction used MiTCR with a Q25 quality threshold and the strictest error-elimination algorithm. A nonparametric unseen species model with Euler transformation was used to estimate lower-bound total TCR beta diversity. The public sequencing data were trimmed at Q25 with fastp and processed into clonotypes with MiXCR by TCRdb, which kept only in-frame beta chains. Each CDR3 protein gets just one entry, which takes the most common genes and DNA from the rows behind it. TCRdb, not the original authors, processed these V and J calls. This sample gives over 600,000 distinct CDR3 sequences in total; around 38% of them show up just once. The ten top clones hold roughly 30% of the sample.

Turning to this clonotype: The antigen this receptor binds is unknown. Qualities for individual bases were not recorded, and no much larger clone is one base off.

Donors were 40 or so systemically healthy Caucasian individuals from Russia aged roughly 6 to 90 years. Approximately 9.7 milliliters of peripheral blood were drawn from each donor into EDTA-treated Vacutainer tubes. Ficoll-Paque density-gradient centrifugation was used to isolate PBMCs, with at least 7 million per sample. Trizol reagent was used to extract total RNA from PBMCs, with at least 6 micrograms per sample. The percentages of naive CD45RAhigh/CD27high T cells were determined by flow cytometry on a PBMC aliquot from every donor. Sequenced material: blood. This clonotype was obtained from a man at least 80 years old in good health.

CDR3 protein: CASSEYGTGRSYEQYF. The DNA is TGTGCCAGCAGTGAATATGGTACAGGGAGGAGCTACGAGCAGTACTTC. The chain employs TRBV25-1 and TRBJ2-7; the D gene is possibly TRBD1 or TRBD2, with 6 bases matching each. The germline V gene yields MGHDK for CDR1 and SYGVNS for CDR2. V sheds 0 bases and J sheds 3 bases, leaving 15 bases between their ends. The CDR3 starts with the cysteine, ends with the phenylalanine, and has 16 residues. Solely the CDR3 DNA is kept, with 48 bases framed from the first base.